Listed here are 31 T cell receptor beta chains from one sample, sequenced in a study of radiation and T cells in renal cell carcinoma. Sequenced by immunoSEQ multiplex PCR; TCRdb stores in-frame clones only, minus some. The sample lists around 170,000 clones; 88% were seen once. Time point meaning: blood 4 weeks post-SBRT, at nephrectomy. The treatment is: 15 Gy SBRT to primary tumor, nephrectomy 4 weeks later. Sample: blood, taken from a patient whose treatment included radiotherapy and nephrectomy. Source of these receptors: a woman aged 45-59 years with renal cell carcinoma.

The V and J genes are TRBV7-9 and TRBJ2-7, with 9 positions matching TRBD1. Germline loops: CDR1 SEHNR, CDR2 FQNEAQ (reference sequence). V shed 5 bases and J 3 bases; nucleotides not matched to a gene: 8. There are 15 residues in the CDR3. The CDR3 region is CASSPRTGAIYEQYF. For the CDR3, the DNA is TGTGCCAGCAGCCCTAGGACAGGGGCCATCTACGAGCAGTACTTC.

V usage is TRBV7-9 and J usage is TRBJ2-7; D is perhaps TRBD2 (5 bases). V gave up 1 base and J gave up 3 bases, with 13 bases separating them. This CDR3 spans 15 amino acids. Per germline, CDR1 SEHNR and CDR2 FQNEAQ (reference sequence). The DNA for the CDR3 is TGTGCCAGCAGCTTAGTTGGGCTAGCAGTCTACGAGCAGTACTTC. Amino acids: CASSLVGLAVYEQYF. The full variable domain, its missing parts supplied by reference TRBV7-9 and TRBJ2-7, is DTGVSQNPRHKITKRGQNVTFRCDPISEHNRLYWYRQTLGQGPEFLTYFQNEAQLEKSRLLSDRFSAERPKGSFSTLEIQRTEQGDSAMYLCASSLVGLAVYEQYFGPGTRLTVT.

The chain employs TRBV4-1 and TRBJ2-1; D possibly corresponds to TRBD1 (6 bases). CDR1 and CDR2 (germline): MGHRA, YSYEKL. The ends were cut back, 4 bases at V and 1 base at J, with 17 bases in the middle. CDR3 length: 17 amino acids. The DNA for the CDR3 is TGCGCCAGCAGCCGAGAGGGGTCAGGGGCATCCTACAATGAGCAGTTCTTC. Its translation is CASSREGSGASYNEQFF.

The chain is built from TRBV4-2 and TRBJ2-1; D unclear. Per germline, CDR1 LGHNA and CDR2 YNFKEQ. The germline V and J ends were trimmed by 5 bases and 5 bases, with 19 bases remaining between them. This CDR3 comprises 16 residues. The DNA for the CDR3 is TGTGCCAGCAGCAGCCACGGTCGGCAGGACGACAATGAGCAGTTCTTC. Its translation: CASSSHGRQDDNEQFF.

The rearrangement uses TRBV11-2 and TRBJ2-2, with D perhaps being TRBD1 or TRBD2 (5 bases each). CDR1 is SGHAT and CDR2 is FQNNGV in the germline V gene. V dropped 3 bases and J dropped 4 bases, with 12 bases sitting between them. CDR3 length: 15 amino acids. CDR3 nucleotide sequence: TGTGCCAGCAGCTTTCTGGCAGGGAGCACCGGGGAGCTGTTTTTT. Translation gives CASSFLAGSTGELFF.

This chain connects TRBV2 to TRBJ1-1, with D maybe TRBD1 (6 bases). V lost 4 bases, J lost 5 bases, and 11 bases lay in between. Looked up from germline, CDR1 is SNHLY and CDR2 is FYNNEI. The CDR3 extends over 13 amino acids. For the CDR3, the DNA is TGTGCCAGCAGTGTGAACAGGGTTACTGAAGCTTTCTTT. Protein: CASSVNRVTEAFF.

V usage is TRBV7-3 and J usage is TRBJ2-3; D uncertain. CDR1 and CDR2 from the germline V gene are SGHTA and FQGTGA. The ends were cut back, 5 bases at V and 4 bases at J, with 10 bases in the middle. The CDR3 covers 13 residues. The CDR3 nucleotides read TGTGCCAGCAGCCGCTACGGATCAGATACGCAGTATTTT. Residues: CASSRYGSDTQYF.

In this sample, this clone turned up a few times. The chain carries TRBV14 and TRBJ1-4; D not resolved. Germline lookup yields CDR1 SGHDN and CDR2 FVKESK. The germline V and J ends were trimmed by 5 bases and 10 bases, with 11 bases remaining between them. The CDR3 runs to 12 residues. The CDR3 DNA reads TGTGCCAGCAGCTCAGTAGGTGGAAAACTGTTTTTT. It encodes CASSSVGGKLFF.

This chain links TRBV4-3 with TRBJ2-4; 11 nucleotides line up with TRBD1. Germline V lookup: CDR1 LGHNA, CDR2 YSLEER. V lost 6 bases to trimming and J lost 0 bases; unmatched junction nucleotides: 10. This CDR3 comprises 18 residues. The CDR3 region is CASSPGQGASGAKNIQYF. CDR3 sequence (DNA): TGCGCCAGCAGTCCTGGACAGGGGGCGTCGGGAGCCAAAAACATTCAGTACTTC.

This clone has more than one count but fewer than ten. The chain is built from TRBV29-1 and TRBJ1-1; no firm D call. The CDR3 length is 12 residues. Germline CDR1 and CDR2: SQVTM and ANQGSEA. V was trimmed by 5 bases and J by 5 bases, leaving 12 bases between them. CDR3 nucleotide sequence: TGCAGCGTTTTCCCGAGGGATACTGAAGCTTTCTTT. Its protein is CSVFPRDTEAFF.

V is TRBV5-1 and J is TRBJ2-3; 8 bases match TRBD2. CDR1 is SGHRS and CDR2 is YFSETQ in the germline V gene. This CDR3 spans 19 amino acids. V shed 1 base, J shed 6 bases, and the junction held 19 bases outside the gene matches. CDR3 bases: TGCGCCAGCAGCTTGATGTCGGGTTTCGGGGGGGCTCTTGTGGATACGCAGTATTTT. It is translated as CASSLMSGFGGALVDTQYF.

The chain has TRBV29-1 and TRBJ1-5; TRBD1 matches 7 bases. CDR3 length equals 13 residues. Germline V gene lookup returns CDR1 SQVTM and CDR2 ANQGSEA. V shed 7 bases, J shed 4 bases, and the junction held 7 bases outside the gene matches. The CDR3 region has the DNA TGCAGCGCAAGACAGGGTGGGAATCAGCCCCAGCATTTT. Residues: CSARQGGNQPQHF.

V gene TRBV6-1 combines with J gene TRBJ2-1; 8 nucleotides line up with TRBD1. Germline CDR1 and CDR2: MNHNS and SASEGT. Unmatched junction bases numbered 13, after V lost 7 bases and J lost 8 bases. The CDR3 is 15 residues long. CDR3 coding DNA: TGTGCCAGCACCTTTACGACGGACAGGGCCCATGAGCAGTTCTTC. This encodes CASTFTTDRAHEQFF.

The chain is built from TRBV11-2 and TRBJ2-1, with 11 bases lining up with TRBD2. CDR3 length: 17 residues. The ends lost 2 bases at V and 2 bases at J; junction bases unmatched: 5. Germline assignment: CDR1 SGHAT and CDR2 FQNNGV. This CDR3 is CASSLSGTSGAYNEQFF. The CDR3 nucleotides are TGTGCCAGCAGCTTAAGCGGGACTAGCGGCGCCTACAATGAGCAGTTCTTC.

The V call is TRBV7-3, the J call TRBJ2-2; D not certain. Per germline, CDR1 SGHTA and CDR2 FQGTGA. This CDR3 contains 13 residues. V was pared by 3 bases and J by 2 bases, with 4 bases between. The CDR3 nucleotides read TGTGCCAGCAGCTTCGGCAACACCGGGGAGCTGTTTTTT. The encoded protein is CASSFGNTGELFF.

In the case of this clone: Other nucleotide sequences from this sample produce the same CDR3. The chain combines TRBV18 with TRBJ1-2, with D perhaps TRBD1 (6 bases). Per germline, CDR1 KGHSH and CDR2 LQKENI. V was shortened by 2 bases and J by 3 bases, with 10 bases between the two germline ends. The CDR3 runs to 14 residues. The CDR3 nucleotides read TGTGCCAGCTCACCATCGGGGGGCTACTATGGCTACACCTTC. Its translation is CASSPSGGYYGYTF.

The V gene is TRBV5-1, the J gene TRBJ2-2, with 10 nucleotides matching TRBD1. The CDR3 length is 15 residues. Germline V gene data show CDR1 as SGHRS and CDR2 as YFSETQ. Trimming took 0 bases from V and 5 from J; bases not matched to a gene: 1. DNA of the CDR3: TGCGCCAGCAGCTTGGGACAGGGGGCGACCGGGGAGCTGTTTTTT. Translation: CASSLGQGATGELFF.

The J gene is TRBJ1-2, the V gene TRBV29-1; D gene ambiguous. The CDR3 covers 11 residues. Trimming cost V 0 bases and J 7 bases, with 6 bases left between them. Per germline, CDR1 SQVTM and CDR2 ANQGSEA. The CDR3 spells CSVEDASGYTF. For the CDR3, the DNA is TGCAGCGTTGAAGATGCTAGTGGCTACACCTTC.

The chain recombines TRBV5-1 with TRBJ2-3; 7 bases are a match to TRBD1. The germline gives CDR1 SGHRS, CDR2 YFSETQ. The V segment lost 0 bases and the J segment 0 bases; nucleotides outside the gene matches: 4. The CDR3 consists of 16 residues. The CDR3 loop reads CASSLVGTDSTDTQYF. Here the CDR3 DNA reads TGCGCCAGCAGCTTGGTAGGGACAGATAGCACAGATACGCAGTATTTT.

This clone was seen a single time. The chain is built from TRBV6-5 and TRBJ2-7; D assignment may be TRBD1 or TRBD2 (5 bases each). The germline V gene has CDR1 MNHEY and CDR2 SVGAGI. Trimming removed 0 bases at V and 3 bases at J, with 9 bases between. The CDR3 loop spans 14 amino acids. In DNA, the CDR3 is TGTGCCAGCAGTTACTCGAGGGACGGCTACGAGCAGTACTTC. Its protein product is CASSYSRDGYEQYF.

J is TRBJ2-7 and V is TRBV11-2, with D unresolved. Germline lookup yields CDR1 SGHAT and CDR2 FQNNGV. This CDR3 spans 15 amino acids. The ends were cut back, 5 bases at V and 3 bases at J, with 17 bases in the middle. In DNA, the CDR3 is TGTGCCAGCAGCCCCTACCCCTTGTCCAACTACGAGCAGTACTTC. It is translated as CASSPYPLSNYEQYF.

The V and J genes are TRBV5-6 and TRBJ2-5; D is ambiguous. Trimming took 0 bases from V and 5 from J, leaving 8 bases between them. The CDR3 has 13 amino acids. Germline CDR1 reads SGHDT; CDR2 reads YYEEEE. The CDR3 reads CASSLAWRETQYF. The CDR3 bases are TGTGCCAGCAGCTTGGCCTGGCGGGAGACCCAGTACTTC.

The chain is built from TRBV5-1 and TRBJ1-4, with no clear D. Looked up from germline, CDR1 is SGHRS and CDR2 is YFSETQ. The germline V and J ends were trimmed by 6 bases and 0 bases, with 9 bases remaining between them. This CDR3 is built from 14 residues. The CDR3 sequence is CASTLGPTNEKLFF. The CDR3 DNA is TGCGCCAGCACATTAGGTCCAACTAATGAAAAACTGTTTTTT.

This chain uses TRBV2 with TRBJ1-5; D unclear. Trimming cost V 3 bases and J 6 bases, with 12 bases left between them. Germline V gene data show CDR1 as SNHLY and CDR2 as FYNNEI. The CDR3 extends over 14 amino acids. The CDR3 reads CASSDGHTSQPQHF. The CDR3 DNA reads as TGTGCCAGCAGTGATGGGCACACAAGTCAGCCCCAGCATTTT.

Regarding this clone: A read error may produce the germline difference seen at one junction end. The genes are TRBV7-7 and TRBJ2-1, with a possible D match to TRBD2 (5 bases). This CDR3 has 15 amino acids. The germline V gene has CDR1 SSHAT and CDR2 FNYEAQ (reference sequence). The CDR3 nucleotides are TGTGCTAGCAGCCCCCAGGCGGGTCCCTACAATGAGCAGTTCTTC. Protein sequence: CASSPQAGPYNEQFF.

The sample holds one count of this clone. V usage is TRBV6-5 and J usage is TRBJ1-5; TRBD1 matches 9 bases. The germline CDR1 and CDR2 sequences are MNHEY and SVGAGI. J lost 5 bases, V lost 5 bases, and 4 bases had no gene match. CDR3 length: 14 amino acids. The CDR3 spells CASSRTGAHQPQHF. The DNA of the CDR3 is TGTGCCAGCAGTCGGACAGGGGCGCATCAGCCCCAGCATTTT.

This chain's CDR3 is CASGRGGNTEAFF. The CDR3 DNA reads TGTGCCAGCGGCCGTGGGGGTAACACTGAAGCTTTCTTT. V gene TRBV7-3 combines with J gene TRBJ1-1, with D tentatively TRBD1 (5 bases). The CDR3 has 13 residues. CDR1 is SGHTA, CDR2 FQGTGA, per germline. V was shortened by 8 bases and J by 2 bases, with 12 bases between the two germline ends.

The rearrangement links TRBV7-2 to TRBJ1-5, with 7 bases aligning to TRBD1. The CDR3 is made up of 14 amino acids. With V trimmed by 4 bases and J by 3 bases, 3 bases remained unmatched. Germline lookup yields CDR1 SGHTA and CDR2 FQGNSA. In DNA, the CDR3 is TGTGCCAGCAGCTCGACAGGGACCAATCAGCCCCAGCATTTT. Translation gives CASSSTGTNQPQHF. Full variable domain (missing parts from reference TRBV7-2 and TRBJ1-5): GAGVSQSPSNKVTEKGKDVELRCDPISGHTALYWYRQSLGQGLEFLIYFQGNSAPDKSGLPSDRFSAERTGGSVSTLTIQRTQQEDSAVYLCASSSTGTNQPQHFGDGTRLSIL.

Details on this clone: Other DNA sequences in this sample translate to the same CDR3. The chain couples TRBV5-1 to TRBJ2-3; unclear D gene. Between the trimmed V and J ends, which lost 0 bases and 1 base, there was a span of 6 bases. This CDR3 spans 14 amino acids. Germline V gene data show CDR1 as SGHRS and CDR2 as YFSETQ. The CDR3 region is CASSLVAGTDTQYF. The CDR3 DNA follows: TGCGCCAGCAGCTTGGTGGCAGGCACAGATACGCAGTATTTT.

DNA for the CDR3: TGCGCCAGCAGCCAAGATTTGACAGGGTTTTATTTAGCTTTCTTT. It codes for CASSQDLTGFYLAFF. The genes are TRBV4-1 and TRBJ1-1; the match to TRBD1 covers 7 bases. The CDR3 length is 15 residues. V lost 0 bases and J lost 10; bases outside the gene matches: 11. Germline lookup yields CDR1 MGHRA and CDR2 YSYEKL.

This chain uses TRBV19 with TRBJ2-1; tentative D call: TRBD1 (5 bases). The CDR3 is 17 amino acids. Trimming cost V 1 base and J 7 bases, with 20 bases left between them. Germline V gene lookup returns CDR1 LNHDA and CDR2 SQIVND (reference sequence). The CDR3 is CASSIVPRAATPNEQFF. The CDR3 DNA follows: TGTGCCAGTAGTATAGTTCCCAGGGCCGCTACTCCGAATGAGCAGTTCTTC.